The T cell receptor beta chain described here comes from a study of neoadjuvant nivolumab and ipilimumab in lung cancer. Clones were read by immunoSEQ multiplex PCR, and TCRdb kept only the in-frame ones, dropping some. This table holds approximately 40,000 clones, 75% to 90% found once. Study outcomes and limitations: From pretherapy to surgery, tumor richness and clonality rose with dual therapy. Only a single major-pathologic-response sample was available for clonality analysis. Higher pretherapy blood TCR richness went with higher resected-tumor richness. Compared with tumor-adjacent uninvolved lung, resected tumors showed greater richness and clonality.

In the case of this clone: No antigen is known for it.

The clonotype was recovered from an adult with non-small cell lung cancer. The sample here was peripheral blood, taken before neoadjuvant nivolumab, alone or with ipilimumab.

CDR3: CASKTDGGDNYGYTF. CDR3 in DNA: TGTGCCAGCAAGACAGACGGTGGAGATAACTATGGCTACACCTTC. The J gene is TRBJ1-2, the V gene TRBV27, with a possible D match to TRBD1 (5 bases). This CDR3 comprises 15 residues. V lost 7 bases and J 1 base, leaving 16 bases between the germline ends. Germline assignment: CDR1 MNHEY and CDR2 SMNVEV (reference sequence).